A single sample is the source of the 19 T cell receptor beta chains below, sequenced in a study of technical replicates of blood from a few donors. Measured with immunoSEQ multiplex PCR; TCRdb has only the in-frame clones, and not every one. In the table there are approximately 85,000 clones, 94% of which are singletons. The sample taken for sequencing was T cells isolated from PBMCs. These receptors were taken from a human donor in good health.

The chain has TRBV5-1 and TRBJ1-1; the D gene is possibly TRBD1 (6 bases). Trimming cost V 0 bases and J 6 bases, with 15 bases left between them. This CDR3 has 15 residues. Germline V gives CDR1 SGHRS, CDR2 YFSETQ. CDR3 residues: CASSLETSGVSEAFF. The CDR3 coding sequence is TGCGCCAGCAGCTTGGAGACCTCAGGGGTCTCTGAAGCTTTCTTT.

V usage is TRBV25-1 and J usage is TRBJ2-5; a possible D gene is TRBD2 (6 bases). Trimming removed 8 bases from V and 5 bases from J, with 12 bases in between. This CDR3 comprises 12 residues. Germline assignment: CDR1 MGHDK and CDR2 SYGVNS. CDR3 amino acids: CASLGGRETQYF. DNA of the CDR3: TGTGCCAGCTTAGGTGGGAGGGAGACCCAGTACTTC.

A single count supports this clone. The chain employs TRBV28 and TRBJ1-2; TRBD1 is a possible D gene (5 bases). CDR1 MDHEN and CDR2 SYDVKM come from the germline V gene. Trimming shortened V by 6 bases and J by 3 bases, and 14 bases separated the two germline ends. The CDR3 extends over 14 amino acids. CDR3 protein: CASREGIGDYGYTF. The CDR3 DNA reads as TGTGCCAGCAGGGAAGGGATAGGGGACTATGGCTACACCTTC.

The J gene is TRBJ2-7, the V gene TRBV19; tentatively, D is TRBD2 (6 bases). CDR1 LNHDA and CDR2 SQIVND come from the germline V gene (reference sequence). The CDR3 sequence is 13 residues long. V was pared by 3 bases and J by 5 bases, with 11 bases between. CDR3 DNA: TGTGCCAGTAGTATTTTCGGAGGGAACGAGCAGTACTTC. As protein: CASSIFGGNEQYF.

The genes are TRBV5-1 and TRBJ2-2, with TRBD1 matching over 8 bases. Germline CDR1 reads SGHRS; CDR2 reads YFSETQ. After removal of 4 bases from V and 4 bases from J, the junction contained 9 bases not matched to a gene. This CDR3 is 16 amino acids long. This CDR3 reads CASSPRTGYGTGELFF. The DNA for the CDR3 is TGCGCCAGCAGCCCCCGGACAGGGTATGGCACCGGGGAGCTGTTTTTT.

J is TRBJ1-2 and V is TRBV27, with a possible D match to TRBD1 (5 bases). The V gene's germline CDR1 is MNHEY and CDR2 SMNVEV (reference sequence). CDR3 length: 13 amino acids. Trimming shortened V by 6 bases and J by 8 bases, and 16 bases separated the two germline ends. The DNA for the CDR3 is TGTGCCAGCAGCCCCTGGGAGGGGCACGGCTACACCTTC. Its translation: CASSPWEGHGYTF.

The chain combines TRBV5-1 with TRBJ2-5; the match to TRBD1 covers 7 bases. Per the germline V gene, CDR1 is SGHRS and CDR2 is YFSETQ. With 7 bases clipped from V and 4 bases from J, the junction kept 16 bases outside the gene matches. The CDR3 consists of 16 residues. The CDR3 region has the DNA TGCGCCAGCCGCAAGGGGGCTTACGGGGATGGAGAGACCCAGTACTTC. Protein: CASRKGAYGDGETQYF. Combining the CDR3 with reference TRBV5-1 and TRBJ2-5 gives the whole variable domain KAGVTQTPRYLIKTRGQQVTLSCSPISGHRSVSWYQQTPGQGLQFLFEYFSETQRNKGNFPGRFSGRQFSNSRSEMNVSTLELGDSALYLCASRKGAYGDGETQYFGPGTRLLVL.

The J gene is TRBJ2-3, the V gene TRBV27; 10 bases match TRBD1. The CDR3 sequence is 14 residues long. CDR1 is MNHEY, CDR2 SMNVEV, per germline (reference sequence). V shed 7 bases and J 5 bases; nucleotides not matched to a gene: 6. The CDR3 reads CASTRQGAEDTQYF. DNA of the CDR3: TGTGCCAGCACCCGACAGGGGGCAGAAGATACGCAGTATTTT.

This clone showed up just once. The rearrangement joins TRBV4-1 to TRBJ2-1; 8 bases are shared with TRBD1. The CDR3 sequence is 16 residues long. Trimming cost V 1 base and J 4 bases; bases outside gene matches: 6. CDR1 is MGHRA, CDR2 YSYEKL, per germline. The CDR3 spells CASSQGPGTGYNEQFF. In DNA, the CDR3 is TGCGCCAGCAGCCAAGGCCCCGGGACAGGATACAATGAGCAGTTCTTC.

The chain employs TRBV19 and TRBJ2-3; 11 bases map to TRBD2. The V segment lost 7 bases and the J segment 4 bases; nucleotides outside the gene matches: 13. The CDR3 is made up of 17 amino acids. Germline CDR1 reads LNHDA; CDR2 reads SQIVND (reference sequence). The CDR3 sequence: CASNPRVSGRAADTQYF. DNA of the CDR3: TGTGCCAGTAACCCTAGGGTTAGCGGGAGGGCCGCAGATACGCAGTATTTT.

V gene TRBV7-6 combines with J gene TRBJ2-2; TRBD2 is a possible D gene (7 bases). From germline, CDR1 is SGHVS and CDR2 FNYEAQ. This CDR3 is 16 amino acids long. V dropped 5 bases and J dropped 5 bases, with 18 bases sitting between them. Written as DNA, the CDR3 is TGTGCCAGCAGCCAGAGCCCAAGGGGGGGAACCGGGGAGCTGTTTTTT. Translated, it gives CASSQSPRGGTGELFF.

This clone has just one count. This chain links TRBV2 with TRBJ2-7; D might be TRBD1 (6 bases). Germline V gene data show CDR1 as SNHLY and CDR2 as FYNNEI. This CDR3 is 11 amino acids long. V was trimmed by 10 bases and J by 4 bases, leaving 11 bases between them. The chain's CDR3 is CATSDRYEQYF. In DNA form, the CDR3 reads TGTGCCACTTCCGACAGGTACGAGCAGTACTTC.

The chain employs TRBV13 and TRBJ2-3; 8 bases map to TRBD1. Germline V CDR1 and CDR2: PRHDT, FYEKMQ (reference sequence). This CDR3 is 17 amino acids long. V dropped 3 bases and J dropped 2; count of bases not matched to a gene: 10. Here the CDR3 reads CASSLAPGQETTDTQYF. The CDR3 region has the DNA TGTGCCAGCAGCTTGGCCCCGGGACAGGAGACCACAGATACGCAGTATTTT. The whole variable domain, remainder taken from reference TRBV13 and TRBJ2-3, is AAGVIQSPRHLIKEKRETATLKCYPIPRHDTVYWYQQGPGQDPQFLISFYEKMQSDKGSIPDRFSAQQFSDYHSELNMSSLELGDSALYFCASSLAPGQETTDTQYFGPGTRLTVL.

The chain employs TRBV7-9 and TRBJ1-2; 8 bases align to TRBD1. CDR1 and CDR2 (germline): SEHNR, FQNEAQ (reference sequence). The CDR3 contains 19 residues. The ends lost 3 bases at V and 3 bases at J; junction bases unmatched: 18. CDR3 amino acids: CASSLAPGQALSGDYGYTF. CDR3 nucleotide sequence: TGTGCCAGCAGCTTGGCACCGGGACAGGCTTTATCGGGGGACTATGGCTACACCTTC.

V gene TRBV2 combines with J gene TRBJ1-2, with 10 nucleotides matching TRBD1. In germline, CDR1 is SNHLY, CDR2 FYNNEI. Trimming took 6 bases from V and 2 from J; bases not matched to a gene: 6. This CDR3 contains 15 residues. The CDR3, as DNA: TGTGCCAGCAGAGCTCGACAGGGGGCGAACTATGGCTACACCTTC. Translating gives CASRARQGANYGYTF.

The chain uses TRBV27 and TRBJ1-4, with D tentatively TRBD1 (6 bases). The germline V gene has CDR1 MNHEY and CDR2 SMNVEV (reference sequence). V lost 5 bases, J lost 8 bases, and 18 bases lay in between. This CDR3 is built from 15 residues. CDR3 coding DNA: TGTGCCAGCAGTCTCACAGGGTATGTGTTGGAAAAACTGTTTTTT. It codes for CASSLTGYVLEKLFF.

This sequence joins TRBV9 and TRBJ2-4, with 9 bases aligning to TRBD2. Germline CDR1 and CDR2: SGDLS and YYNGEE. Unmatched junction bases numbered 1, after V lost 0 bases and J lost 6 bases. The CDR3 length is 14 residues. The CDR3 bases are TGTGCCAGCAGCGTAGAAGCGGGGGGAAACATTCAGTACTTC. Its protein is CASSVEAGGNIQYF. Together with reference TRBV9 and TRBJ2-4, the CDR3 gives the full variable domain: DSGVTQTPKHLITATGQRVTLRCSPRSGDLSVYWYQQSLDQGLQFLIQYYNGEERAKGNILERFSAQQFPDLHSELNLSSLELGDSALYFCASSVEAGGNIQYFGAGTRLSVL.

The V call is TRBV4-1, the J call TRBJ1-2; 7 bases fit TRBD1. This CDR3 has 14 residues. The junction had 9 bases not matched to a gene; V was cut back by 4 bases and J by 7 bases. Germline CDR1 and CDR2: MGHRA and YSYEKL. The CDR3 nucleotides read TGCGCCAGCAGCCGAGAGACAGGGAATGGTGGCTACACCTTC. It yields the protein CASSRETGNGGYTF.

The chain links TRBV14 to TRBJ1-3; tentatively, D is TRBD1 (5 bases). Per the germline V gene, CDR1 is SGHDN and CDR2 is FVKESK. The V end lost 0 bases, the J end lost 4 bases, and 13 bases lay between the germline ends. This CDR3 has 16 amino acids. Written as DNA, the CDR3 is TGTGCCAGCAGCCAAGAATGGCGGGGACGGGGAAACACCATATATTTT. Residues: CASSQEWRGRGNTIYF.